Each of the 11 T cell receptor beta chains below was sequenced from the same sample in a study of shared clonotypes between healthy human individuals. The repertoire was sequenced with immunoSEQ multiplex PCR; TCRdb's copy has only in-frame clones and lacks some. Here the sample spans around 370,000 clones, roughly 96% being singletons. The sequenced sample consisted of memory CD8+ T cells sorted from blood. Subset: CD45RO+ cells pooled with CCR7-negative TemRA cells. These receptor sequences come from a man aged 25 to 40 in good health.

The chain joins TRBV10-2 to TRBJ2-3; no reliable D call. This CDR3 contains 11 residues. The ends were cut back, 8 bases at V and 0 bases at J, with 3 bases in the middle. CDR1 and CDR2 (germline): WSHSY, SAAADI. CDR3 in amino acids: CASGSTDTQYF. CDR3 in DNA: TGCGCCAGCGGGAGCACAGATACGCAGTATTTT.

The chain's CDR3 is CASSIRTSRMYEQYF. CDR3 nucleotide sequence: TGTGCCAGTAGTATCAGGACTAGCAGAATGTACGAGCAGTACTTC. The chain couples TRBV19 to TRBJ2-7, with 8 bases aligning to TRBD2. From germline, CDR1 is LNHDA and CDR2 SQIVND (reference sequence). V trimming: 3 bases; J trimming: 4 bases; junction bases outside the gene matches: 8. CDR3 length: 15 amino acids.

Here the CDR3 reads CASSLEGRGNTIYF. DNA for the CDR3: TGTGCCAGCAGCTTAGAAGGTAGAGGAAACACCATATATTTT. This chain uses TRBV7-9 with TRBJ1-3; no clear D. The germline V gene encodes CDR1 SEHNR and CDR2 FQNEAQ (reference sequence). The CDR3 extends over 14 amino acids. Trimming shortened V by 1 base and J by 4 bases, and 8 bases separated the two germline ends.

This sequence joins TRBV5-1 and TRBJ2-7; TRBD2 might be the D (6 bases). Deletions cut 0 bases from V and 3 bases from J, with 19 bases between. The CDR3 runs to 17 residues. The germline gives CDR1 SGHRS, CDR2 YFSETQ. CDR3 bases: TGCGCCAGCAGCTTGGGGATCTCAAGGGACTGGTTCTACGAGCAGTACTTC. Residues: CASSLGISRDWFYEQYF.

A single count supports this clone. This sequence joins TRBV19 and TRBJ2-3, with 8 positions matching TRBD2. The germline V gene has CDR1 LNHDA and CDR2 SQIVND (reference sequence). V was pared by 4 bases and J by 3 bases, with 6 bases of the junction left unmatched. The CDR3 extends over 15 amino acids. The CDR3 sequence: CASSNATSGTDTQYF. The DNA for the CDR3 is TGTGCCAGTAGTAACGCCACTAGCGGTACAGATACGCAGTATTTT.

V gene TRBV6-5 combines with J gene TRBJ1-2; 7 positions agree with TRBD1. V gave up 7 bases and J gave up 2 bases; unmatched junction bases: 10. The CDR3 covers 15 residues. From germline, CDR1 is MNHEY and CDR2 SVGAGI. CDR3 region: CASIFTLTGNYGYTF. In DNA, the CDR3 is TGTGCCAGCATCTTTACCTTGACAGGGAACTATGGCTACACCTTC.

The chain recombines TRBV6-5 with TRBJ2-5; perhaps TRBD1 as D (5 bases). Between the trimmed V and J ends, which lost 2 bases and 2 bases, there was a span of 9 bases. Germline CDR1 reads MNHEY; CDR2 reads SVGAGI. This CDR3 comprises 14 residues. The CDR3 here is CASSYLGAQETQYF. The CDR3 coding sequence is TGTGCCAGCAGTTACCTAGGGGCTCAAGAGACCCAGTACTTC.

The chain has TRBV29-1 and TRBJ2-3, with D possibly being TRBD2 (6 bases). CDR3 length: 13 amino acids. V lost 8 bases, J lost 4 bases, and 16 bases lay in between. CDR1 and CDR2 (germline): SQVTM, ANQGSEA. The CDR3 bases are TGCAGCTGGGGACTCTCCGCCCCAGATACGCAGTATTTT. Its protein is CSWGLSAPDTQYF.

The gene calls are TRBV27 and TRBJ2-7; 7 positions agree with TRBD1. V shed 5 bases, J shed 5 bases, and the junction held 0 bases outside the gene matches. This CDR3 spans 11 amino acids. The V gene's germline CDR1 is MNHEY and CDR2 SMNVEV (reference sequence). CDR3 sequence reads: CASSDRDEQYF. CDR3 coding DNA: TGTGCCAGCAGTGACAGGGACGAGCAGTACTTC.

The DNA of the CDR3 is TGTGCCAGCAGCTTAGGGGACAGGGGGCTTTACGAGCAGTACTTC. Amino acid sequence: CASSLGDRGLYEQYF. The V gene is TRBV7-8, the J gene TRBJ2-7, with TRBD1 matching over 12 bases. J lost 4 bases, V lost 1 base, and 2 bases had no gene match. This CDR3 has 15 amino acids. Germline V gives CDR1 SGHVS, CDR2 FQNEAQ.

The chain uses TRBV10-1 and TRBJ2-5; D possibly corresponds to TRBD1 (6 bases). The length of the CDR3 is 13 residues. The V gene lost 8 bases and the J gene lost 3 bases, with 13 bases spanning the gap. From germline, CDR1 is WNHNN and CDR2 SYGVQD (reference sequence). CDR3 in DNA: TGCGCCAGCGTCTGGGGGCTGGAAGAGACCCAGTACTTC. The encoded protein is CASVWGLEETQYF.